The 15 T cell receptor beta chains reported below all come from one sample, sequenced in a study of blood T cell repertoires in COVID-19 (dated by TCRdb to about 2020). Library preparation was by the immunoSEQ multiplex PCR assay. TCRdb took this table from immuneACCESS and kept in-frame rearrangements with V and J called. Such tables lack part of the clones; where checked against another copy, unresolved V genes explain under half of the gap, and the rest is unexplained. Here the sample has some 250,000 clones; approximately 90% occur a single time. The top ten constitute 1.2% of the sample. The sequencing input was PBMCs or T cells enriched from blood (not recorded which). These receptors all stem from a human donor in a cohort exposed to, infected with or recovered from COVID-19 (not recorded which). The donor label of this sample is uncertain.

J is TRBJ2-3 and V is TRBV14; a possible D gene is TRBD2 (6 bases). Per the germline V gene, CDR1 is SGHDN and CDR2 is FVKESK. The CDR3 has 16 residues. V was clipped by 8 bases and J by 1 base, with 19 bases between them. The CDR3 reads CASSLSGGMGTDTQYF. DNA for the CDR3: TGTGCCAGCTCCCTCTCCGGGGGAATGGGCACAGATACGCAGTATTTT.

The chain uses TRBV29-1 and TRBJ1-2; no clear D. The CDR3 runs 13 residues. CDR1 SQVTM and CDR2 ANQGSEA come from the germline V gene. V was trimmed by 7 bases and J by 8 bases, leaving 20 bases between them. The CDR3 loop reads CSATKDGSEGYTF. Written as DNA, the CDR3 is TGCAGCGCCACCAAAGATGGGAGCGAAGGCTACACCTTC.

The chain combines TRBV5-1 with TRBJ1-6; 7 bases agree with TRBD1. Losses at the gene ends were 0 bases for V and 4 bases for J; bases not matched to a gene: 4. The germline gives CDR1 SGHRS, CDR2 YFSETQ. CDR3 size: 16 residues. The CDR3 nucleotides are TGCGCCAGCAGCTTGGTAGGGGGCGGTTATAATTCACCCCTCCACTTT. The encoded protein is CASSLVGGGYNSPLHF.

The chain links TRBV19 to TRBJ1-6; the D is unclear. CDR3 length: 17 amino acids. V dropped 2 bases and J dropped 14 bases, with 25 bases sitting between them. Per the germline V gene, CDR1 is LNHDA and CDR2 is SQIVND (reference sequence). The CDR3 protein is CASSIYSGRVERVTLHF. The CDR3 DNA reads as TGTGCCAGTAGTATATATTCGGGGAGGGTTGAACGTGTCACCCTCCACTTT.

V is TRBV6-5 and J is TRBJ1-2; D ambiguous. The V gene lost 5 bases and the J gene lost 1 base, with 11 bases spanning the gap. The CDR3 loop spans 14 amino acids. Germline values: CDR1 MNHEY, CDR2 SVGAGI. As DNA, the CDR3 is TGTGCCAGCAGTCCGACTGACCTTAACTATGGCTACACCTTC. Amino acid sequence: CASSPTDLNYGYTF.

CDR3 in DNA: TGTGCCAGCAGCGCCCGCAGGGATCCCTATAATTCACCCCTCCACTTT. Amino acids: CASSARRDPYNSPLHF. The rearrangement joins TRBV7-8 to TRBJ1-6, with a tentative D call TRBD1 (5 bases). CDR1 SGHVS and CDR2 FQNEAQ come from the germline V gene. Trimming took 5 bases from V and 2 from J, leaving 13 bases between them. This CDR3 is 16 amino acids long.

In the case of this clone: This sample includes further DNA sequences coding for the same CDR3. The chain links TRBV14 to TRBJ1-2; possible D gene TRBD1, 6 bases. V gave up 0 bases and J gave up 7 bases, with 9 bases separating them. Germline V gives CDR1 SGHDN, CDR2 FVKESK. The CDR3 sequence is 13 residues long. CDR3 coding DNA: TGTGCCAGCAGCCAAGAGCCCAGGGGTGGCTACACCTTC. It codes for CASSQEPRGGYTF.

The chain carries TRBV27 and TRBJ1-5, with a possible D match to TRBD1 (5 bases). Looked up from germline, CDR1 is MNHEY and CDR2 is SMNVEV (reference sequence). V lost 4 bases, J lost 0 bases, and 13 bases lay in between. The CDR3 spans 16 residues. The DNA of the CDR3 is TGTGCCAGCAGTTCGCGGGGCGGCTATAGCAATCAGCCCCAGCATTTT. Translation gives CASSSRGGYSNQPQHF.

The rearrangement links TRBV7-2 to TRBJ1-5; TRBD1 aligns across 7 bases. The J segment lost 1 base and the V segment lost 4 bases, leaving 13 bases of the junction unmatched. The germline CDR1 and CDR2 sequences are SGHTA and FQGNSA. The CDR3 loop spans 18 amino acids. CDR3 residues: CASSSATGFGRSNQPQHF. CDR3 sequence (DNA): TGTGCCAGCAGCTCGGCGACAGGGTTCGGACGCAGCAATCAGCCCCAGCATTTT.

This clone was recorded only once. The chain has TRBV18 and TRBJ1-5; 7 bases match TRBD1. CDR1 is KGHSH, CDR2 LQKENI, per germline. There are 19 residues in the CDR3. Germline trimming cut 2 bases from V and 3 bases from J; bases unmatched to any gene: 16. Here the CDR3 DNA reads TGTGCCAGCTCACCAATTACACTTATCGGGGACAGCATCAATCAGCCCCAGCATTTT. Translated: CASSPITLIGDSINQPQHF.

The chain uses TRBV18 and TRBJ1-2, with TRBD1 matching over 7 bases. V lost 3 bases to trimming and J lost 0 bases; unmatched junction nucleotides: 7. Looked up from germline, CDR1 is KGHSH and CDR2 is LQKENI. The CDR3 extends over 16 amino acids. The CDR3 loop reads CASSPYRGPANYGYTF. In nucleotides, the CDR3 is TGTGCCAGCTCACCCTACAGGGGCCCAGCTAACTATGGCTACACCTTC. Complete variable domain (other parts from reference TRBV18 and TRBJ1-2): NAGVMQNPRHLVRRRGQEARLRCSPMKGHSHVYWYRQLPEEGLKFMVYLQKENIIDESGMPKERFSAEFPKEGPSILRIQQVVRGDSAAYFCASSPYRGPANYGYTFGSGTRLTVV.

This clone was seen a single time. The chain combines TRBV7-2 with TRBJ1-2, with TRBD1 matching 9 bases. J was trimmed by 7 bases and V by 5 bases; bases with no gene match: 11. Germline V gives CDR1 SGHTA, CDR2 FQGNSA. The CDR3 covers 15 residues. CDR3 protein: CASSPPQGQGVGYTF. Written as DNA, the CDR3 is TGTGCCAGCAGCCCCCCCCAGGGACAGGGAGTTGGCTACACCTTC.

The chain has TRBV9 and TRBJ1-6; D is unclear. The CDR3 is made up of 14 amino acids. From germline, CDR1 is SGDLS and CDR2 YYNGEE. Trimming took 1 base from V and 8 from J, leaving 10 bases between them. The CDR3: CASSVKARDSPLHF. CDR3 nucleotide sequence: TGTGCCAGCAGCGTAAAGGCACGGGATTCACCCCTCCACTTT.

This clone was found a few times. This rearrangement joins TRBV18 to TRBJ1-1; D uncertain. This CDR3 has 13 amino acids. Trimming cost V 3 bases and J 7 bases, with 12 bases left between them. CDR1 and CDR2 from the germline V gene are KGHSH and LQKENI. The CDR3 DNA reads as TGTGCCAGCTCACCTCAGGATTTCAGTGAAGCTTTCTTT. Translated, it gives CASSPQDFSEAFF.

The rearrangement joins TRBV9 to TRBJ1-5; 7 bases match TRBD1. Germline lookup yields CDR1 SGDLS and CDR2 YYNGEE. The junction had 10 bases not matched to a gene; V was cut back by 3 bases and J by 13 bases. CDR3 length: 13 residues. CDR3 coding DNA: TGTGCCAGCAGCGAGTCGGACAGGCGGGCTCAGCATTTT. It codes for CASSESDRRAQHF. Combining the CDR3 with reference TRBV9 and TRBJ1-5 gives the whole variable domain DSGVTQTPKHLITATGQRVTLRCSPRSGDLSVYWYQQSLDQGLQFLIQYYNGEERAKGNILERFSAQQFPDLHSELNLSSLELGDSALYFCASSESDRRAQHFGDGTRLSIL.